Shown below are 24 T cell receptor beta chains from a single sample sequenced in a study of regulatory T cells in long-lasting Graves disease. Assembly of TCR beta libraries relied on iRepertoire HTBI primers together with Arm-PCR of CDR3 regions. TCRdb analysed the multiplex PCR reads with MiXCR anew, one entry per CDR3 protein. The data hold 400,000 to 500,000 distinct CDR3 sequences, with over 15% observed a single time. Regarding time point: newly diagnosed GD, antithyroid drugs for less than 3 months. The TCR library was made from RNA extracted from PBMCs. This sample also appeared in a second study, on T cells in Graves' hyperthyroidism and ophthalmopathy.

This specimen was peripheral blood mononuclear cells (PBMCs), taken at new diagnosis, from a patient treated with antithyroid drugs. The receptors derive from a woman under 30 with Graves disease.

This sequence joins TRBV20-1 and TRBJ2-1; 9 bases agree with TRBD2. The CDR3 sequence is 16 residues long. The V and J ends lost 3 bases and 2 bases, in that order; junction bases with no gene match: 8. The germline V gene encodes CDR1 DFQATT and CDR2 SNEGSKA (reference sequence). This CDR3 is CSARSLSGSTYNEQFF. In DNA form, the CDR3 reads TGCAGTGCTAGGAGCCTTAGCGGGAGTACCTACAATGAGCAGTTCTTC.

This clonotype has at least ten counts. This chain uses TRBV28 with TRBJ2-1, with 11 bases matching TRBD1. Germline CDR1 reads MDHEN; CDR2 reads SYDVKM. The CDR3 has 15 amino acids. J was trimmed by 8 bases and V by 2 bases; bases with no gene match: 5. CDR3 region: CASSLAGQGADEQFF. CDR3 sequence (DNA): TGTGCCAGCAGTTTAGCAGGACAGGGGGCGGATGAGCAGTTCTTC.

Details on this clonotype: With a much larger clone just one base away, this may be a read error. This chain joins TRBV27 and TRBJ2-7; D remains unclear. Trimming took 0 bases from V and 4 from J, leaving 10 bases between them. The germline CDR1 and CDR2 sequences are MNHEY and SMNVEV (reference sequence). The CDR3 totals 14 residues. The CDR3 bases are TGTGCCAGCAGTTTATCGAAGGCCCGTTACGAGCAGTACTTC. Amino acid sequence: CASSLSKARYEQYF.

As for this clonotype: A much larger clone differs by one base, so this may be a read error. The V gene is TRBV6-1, the J gene TRBJ2-1; 10 bases are a match to TRBD2. This CDR3 is 18 amino acids long. V lost 6 bases, J lost 5 bases, and 16 bases stayed unmatched. Germline assignment: CDR1 MNHNS and CDR2 SASEGT. CDR3 region: CASSVTWTSGKAHNEQFF. The CDR3 DNA is TGTGCCAGCAGCGTAACATGGACTAGCGGAAAAGCCCACAATGAGCAGTTCTTC.

V gene TRBV11-2 combines with J gene TRBJ2-2; TRBD1 is a possible D gene (6 bases). Trimming removed 8 bases at V and 6 bases at J, with 13 bases between. The CDR3 runs 13 residues. Per germline, CDR1 SGHAT and CDR2 FQNNGV. DNA of the CDR3: TGTGCCAGCTCGAAGACAGGTCCCGGGGAGCTGTTTTTT. Translated: CASSKTGPGELFF.

The J gene is TRBJ1-5, the V gene TRBV28; D perhaps matches TRBD1 (5 bases). Trimming removed 0 bases from V and 1 base from J, with 13 bases in between. This CDR3 comprises 17 residues. Germline V gene sequence: CDR1 MDHEN, CDR2 SYDVKM. CDR3 bases: TGTGCCAGCAGTTTATGGGAGGGGATGGGCAGCAATCAGCCCCAGCATTTT. Encoded protein: CASSLWEGMGSNQPQHF.

This clonotype was found a few times. This sequence is one base from a far larger clone and is likely a read error. The chain links TRBV11-2 to TRBJ2-1; 7 bases map to TRBD2. V shed 5 bases, J shed 10 bases, and the junction held 11 bases outside the gene matches. Germline V gene lookup returns CDR1 SGHAT and CDR2 FQNNGV. CDR3 length: 14 residues. CDR3 in DNA: TGTGCCAGCAGCGTGACTAGCAGGGTGCCGGAGCAGTTCTTC. Protein sequence: CASSVTSRVPEQFF.

There are many counts of this clonotype. The rearrangement links TRBV24-1 to TRBJ2-2; 9 positions agree with TRBD2. The CDR3 consists of 14 residues. V lost 5 bases, J lost 7 bases, and 4 bases stayed unmatched. Germline-derived CDR1 and CDR2 are KGHDR and SFDVKD. The CDR3 protein is CATSGTSDYGELFF. For the CDR3, the DNA is TGTGCCACCAGTGGGACTAGCGATTACGGGGAGCTGTTTTTT.

In this sample, this clonotype turned up many times. This chain connects TRBV6-2 or TRBV6-3 to TRBJ2-1; D might be TRBD2 (6 bases). V lost 8 bases to trimming and J lost 5 bases, with 16 bases between them. CDR1 and CDR2 from the germline V gene are MNHEY and SVGEGT. The CDR3 runs 14 residues. This CDR3 reads CASAHGGVNNEQFF. CDR3 coding DNA: TGTGCCAGCGCCCACGGCGGGGTGAACAATGAGCAGTTCTTC.

There are many counts of this clonotype. The chain joins TRBV28 to TRBJ2-7, with D possibly being TRBD2 (5 bases). This CDR3 spans 14 amino acids. V lost 5 bases and J lost 3, with 14 bases in between. The germline V gene encodes CDR1 MDHEN and CDR2 SYDVKM. The CDR3 loop is CASSPFGGLYEQYF. DNA of the CDR3: TGTGCCAGCAGTCCCTTTGGAGGACTCTACGAGCAGTACTTC.

The chain links TRBV20-1 to TRBJ2-2, with 13 bases fitting TRBD2. There are 17 residues in the CDR3. V lost 8 bases, J lost 1 base, and 10 bases stayed unmatched. Germline V CDR1 and CDR2: DFQATT, SNEGSKA (reference sequence). CDR3 in amino acids: CSTLGTSGTWNTGELFF. The CDR3, as DNA: TGCAGTACTCTTGGGACTAGCGGGACCTGGAACACCGGGGAGCTGTTTTTT.

This clonotype was counted between two and nine times. The chain links TRBV16 to TRBJ1-6, with a weak D call TRBD1 (6 bases). The V gene lost 6 bases and the J gene lost 9 bases, with 15 bases spanning the gap. CDR3 length equals 14 residues. Germline assignment: CDR1 KGHSY and CDR2 FQNENV. The CDR3 loop is CASRDTGSGSPLHF. CDR3 nucleotides: TGTGCCAGCAGAGATACAGGGAGCGGTTCACCCCTCCACTTT.

The table lists this clonotype with a few counts. V usage is TRBV5-4 and J usage is TRBJ2-7, with D uncertain. Germline V gene data show CDR1 as SGHNT and CDR2 as YYREEE (reference sequence). The length of the CDR3 is 14 residues. The ends were cut back, 0 bases at V and 0 bases at J, with 7 bases in the middle. The CDR3 bases are TGTGCCAGCAGCTTGGGACCCCTCTCCTACGAGCAGTACTTC. Translated: CASSLGPLSYEQYF. Using reference TRBV5-4 and TRBJ2-7 for the parts outside the CDR3, the full variable domain is ETGVTQSPTHLIKTRGQQVTLRCSSQSGHNTVSWYQQALGQGPQFIFQYYREEENGRGNFPPRFSGLQFPNYSSELNVNALELDDSALYLCASSLGPLSYEQYFGPGTRLTVT.

On this clonotype itself: This may be a read error: a much more frequent sequence differs by one nucleotide. This CDR3 is missing its conserved last phenylalanine or tryptophan, likely due to a read error. The chain combines TRBV30 with TRBJ1-2; D ambiguous. Germline assignment: CDR1 GTSNPN and CDR2 SVGIG (reference sequence). V dropped 2 bases and J dropped 6 bases, with 13 bases sitting between them. The CDR3 sequence is 13 residues long. CDR3 nucleotide sequence: TGTGCCTGGAGTCCCTTCTGGACGGATGGCTACACCTCC. This gives the protein CAWSPFWTDGYTS.

This clonotype was detected many times. The chain links TRBV11-2 to TRBJ2-2, with unresolved D. V lost 2 bases and J 3 bases, leaving 13 bases between the germline ends. The germline V gene encodes CDR1 SGHAT and CDR2 FQNNGV. This CDR3 comprises 16 residues. The CDR3 sequence: CASSLWATRDTGELFF. CDR3 sequence (DNA): TGTGCCAGCAGCTTATGGGCTACTCGGGACACCGGGGAGCTGTTTTTT.

This clonotype was seen ten or more times. The rearrangement links TRBV20-1 to TRBJ2-5, with TRBD2 matching over 8 bases. Looked up from germline, CDR1 is DFQATT and CDR2 is SNEGSKA (reference sequence). The CDR3 covers 13 residues. Trimming at V came to 6 bases and at J to 5 bases, leaving 8 bases not matched to a gene. The CDR3 here is CSARTSWGETQYF. For the CDR3, the DNA is TGCAGTGCGCGGACTAGCTGGGGGGAGACCCAGTACTTC.

At least ten counts were recorded for this clonotype. The chain links TRBV4-1 to TRBJ2-3, with 12 bases identical to TRBD2. CDR1 and CDR2 from the germline V gene are MGHRA and YSYEKL. This CDR3 comprises 18 residues. J lost 4 bases, V lost 0 bases, and 8 bases had no gene match. The CDR3 reads CASSQDLAGGPNADTQYF. The CDR3 nucleotides read TGCGCCAGCAGCCAAGATCTAGCGGGAGGGCCTAACGCAGATACGCAGTATTTT.

This clonotype was found many times. This chain links TRBV28 with TRBJ2-7; TRBD1 matches 8 bases. The CDR3 is 15 amino acids. J lost 3 bases, V lost 6 bases, and 10 bases had no gene match. Per germline, CDR1 MDHEN and CDR2 SYDVKM. The CDR3: CASSQGQAGIYEQYF. CDR3 bases: TGTGCCAGCAGCCAGGGACAGGCCGGAATCTACGAGCAGTACTTC.

For the CDR3, the DNA is TGTGCCAGCTCACCATCGACAGGGGCCTTAAGTTCACCCCTCCACTTT. Protein sequence: CASSPSTGALSSPLHF. The chain carries TRBV18 and TRBJ1-6, with 8 bases lining up with TRBD1. Trimming removed 2 bases from V and 9 bases from J; junction bases left unmatched: 9. CDR3 length: 16 amino acids. Germline V gene data show CDR1 as KGHSH and CDR2 as LQKENI.

V is TRBV10-3 and J is TRBJ2-5, with TRBD1 identical over 9 bases. V lost 6 bases and J lost 4; bases outside the gene matches: 6. Germline lookup yields CDR1 ENHRY and CDR2 SYGVKD. The CDR3 is 14 amino acids. DNA of the CDR3: TGTGCCATCAGAGAGACAGGGGGGAGAGAGACCCAGTACTTC. It is translated as CAIRETGGRETQYF.

This clonotype was recorded at least ten times. The V gene is TRBV2, the J gene TRBJ2-1, with 8 bases fitting TRBD1. The CDR3 loop spans 15 amino acids. The V and J ends lost 5 bases and 1 base, in that order; junction bases with no gene match: 4. Germline-derived CDR1 and CDR2 are SNHLY and FYNNEI. CDR3 residues: CASSPGTGSYNEQFF. The CDR3 DNA reads TGTGCCAGCAGTCCCGGGACAGGATCCTACAATGAGCAGTTCTTC.

This clonotype was seen a few times. The chain couples TRBV7-9 to TRBJ2-2, with 8 bases fitting TRBD2. CDR3 length: 16 residues. Trimming cost V 2 bases and J 2 bases; bases outside gene matches: 4. Germline V CDR1 and CDR2: SEHNR, FQNEAQ (reference sequence). CDR3 sequence reads: CASSLTSGRNTGELFF. CDR3 nucleotides: TGTGCCAGCAGCTTAACAAGCGGGAGAAACACCGGGGAGCTGTTTTTT.

The chain has TRBV7-9 and TRBJ1-1; D uncertain. The CDR3 totals 15 residues. V gave up 1 base and J gave up 0 bases, with 9 bases separating them. CDR1 is SEHNR, CDR2 FQNEAQ, per germline (reference sequence). DNA of the CDR3: TGTGCCAGCAGCTTAGTTTGGGGATTGAACACTGAAGCTTTCTTT. This encodes CASSLVWGLNTEAFF.

V and J are TRBV27 and TRBJ1-1; 8 bases match TRBD1. V shed 5 bases, J shed 1 base, and the junction held 3 bases outside the gene matches. This CDR3 region has 14 residues. Germline-derived CDR1 and CDR2 are MNHEY and SMNVEV (reference sequence). The CDR3 loop reads CASSVTGGNTEAFF. CDR3 DNA sequence: TGTGCCAGCAGTGTCACAGGGGGGAACACTGAAGCTTTCTTT.